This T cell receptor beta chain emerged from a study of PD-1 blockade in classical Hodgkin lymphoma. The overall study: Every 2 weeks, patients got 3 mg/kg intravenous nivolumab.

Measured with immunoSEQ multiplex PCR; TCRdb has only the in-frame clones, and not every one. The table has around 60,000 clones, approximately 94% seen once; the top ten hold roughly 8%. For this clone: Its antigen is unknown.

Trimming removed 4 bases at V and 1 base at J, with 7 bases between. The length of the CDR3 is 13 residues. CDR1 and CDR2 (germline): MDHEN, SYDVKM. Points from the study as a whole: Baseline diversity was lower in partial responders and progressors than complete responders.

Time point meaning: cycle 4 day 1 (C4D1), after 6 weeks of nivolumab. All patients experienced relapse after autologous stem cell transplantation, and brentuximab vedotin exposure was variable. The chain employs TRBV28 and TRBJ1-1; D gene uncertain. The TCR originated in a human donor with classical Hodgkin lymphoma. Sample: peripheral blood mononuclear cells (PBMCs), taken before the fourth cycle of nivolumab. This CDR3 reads CASSWSSNTEAFF. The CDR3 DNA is TGTGCCAGCAGTTGGTCCTCGAACACTGAAGCTTTCTTT.